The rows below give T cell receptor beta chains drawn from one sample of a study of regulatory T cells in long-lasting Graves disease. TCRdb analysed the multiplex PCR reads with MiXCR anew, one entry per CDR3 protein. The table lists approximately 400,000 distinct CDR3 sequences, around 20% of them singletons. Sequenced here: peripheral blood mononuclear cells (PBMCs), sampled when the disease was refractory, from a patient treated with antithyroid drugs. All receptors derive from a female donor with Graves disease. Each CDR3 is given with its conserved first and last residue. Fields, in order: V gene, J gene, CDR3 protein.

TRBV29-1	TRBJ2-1	CSSSGQGVYEQFF
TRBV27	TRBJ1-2	CASSLGPGTASLANYGYTF
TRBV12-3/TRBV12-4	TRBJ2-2	CASRETGRSGELFF
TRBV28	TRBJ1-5	CASVSPGSPYSNQPQHF
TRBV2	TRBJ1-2	CASSESENYGYTF
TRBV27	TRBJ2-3	CASSLSIQGSTDTQYF
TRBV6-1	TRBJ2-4	CASSRILGDIQYF
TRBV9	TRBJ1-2	CASSEAPGQDNYGYTF
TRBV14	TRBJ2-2	CASSQGPQNTGELFF
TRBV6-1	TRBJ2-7	CASSIDRSYEQYF
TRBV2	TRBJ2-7	CASSKPRTGGDYEQYF
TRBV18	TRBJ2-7	CASSPEQGAWEQYF
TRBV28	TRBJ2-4	CASSFGGAKNIQYF
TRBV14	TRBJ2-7	CASSQQDRPYEQYF
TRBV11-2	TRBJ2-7	CASSLDNVGLAKYF
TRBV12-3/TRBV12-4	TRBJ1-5	CASSFGNNQPQHF
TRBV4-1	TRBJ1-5	CASSQDLTVVQPQHF
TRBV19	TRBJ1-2	CASSIGGLGTGYGYTF
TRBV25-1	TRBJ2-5	CASSARVGANQETQYF
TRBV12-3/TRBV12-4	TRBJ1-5	CASSLALRPQHF
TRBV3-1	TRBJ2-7	CASSSGTTYLEQYF
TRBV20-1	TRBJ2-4	CSALAGSFLAKNIQYF
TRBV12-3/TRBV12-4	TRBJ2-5	CASSSTGQPAETQYF
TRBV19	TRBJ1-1	CASSPQARANTEAFF
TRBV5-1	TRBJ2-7	CASSLDRQGWSIRNYEQYF
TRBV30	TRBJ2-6	CASKGGREVNRGANVLTF
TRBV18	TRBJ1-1	CASSPGYTEAFF
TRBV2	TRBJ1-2	CASSDGGRSGYTF
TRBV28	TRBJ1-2	CASTSYSSVRDTWNYGYTF
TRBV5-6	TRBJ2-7	CASSQQRDRSYEQYF
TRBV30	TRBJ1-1	CAGTADYNTEAFF
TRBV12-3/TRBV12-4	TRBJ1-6	CASSLGFGFPLHF
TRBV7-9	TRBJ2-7	CASSPPDRSYEQYF
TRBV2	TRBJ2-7	CASSSGTANSYEQYF
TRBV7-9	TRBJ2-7	CASSLIDRANYEQYF
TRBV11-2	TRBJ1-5	CASSQGTGQPQHF
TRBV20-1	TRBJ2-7	CSARGPGYYEQYF
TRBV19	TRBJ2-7	CASSAGLPYKQYF
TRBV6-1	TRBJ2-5	CANSPRGDQETQYF
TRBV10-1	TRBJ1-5	CASSSGLAGTYQPQHF
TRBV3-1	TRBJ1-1	CASSQDSVNTEAFF
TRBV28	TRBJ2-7	CASSLIAGSWSYEQYF